This entry features one T cell receptor beta chain sequence. This sample was included in a study of human T cells and chemical hapten exposure. The time point here: patch test 3, about 24 weeks after DPC sensitization. Sample treatment: therapeutic diphenylcyclopropenone sensitization with weekly scalp DPC. MiXCR, applied by TCRdb to the RACE reads, yields one record per CDR3 protein. The repertoire has over 100,000 distinct CDR3 sequences, 11% of them found once; the top ten carry 2.4%. The sequenced sample was whole blood, obtained in connection with sensitization to the hapten diphenylcyclopropenone (DPC). This receptor was identified in a woman aged 45-60 years with alopecia areata. Some clones in this sample may be carry-over from other donors' samples.

Here the CDR3 reads CSVEIGGKETQYF. CDR3 DNA sequence: TGCAGCGTTGAAATAGGGGGCAAAGAGACCCAGTACTTC. V is TRBV29-1 and J is TRBJ2-5, with 7 bases that match TRBD1. CDR3 length: 13 residues. V dropped 2 bases and J dropped 3; count of bases not matched to a gene: 3. Germline CDR1 SQVTM, CDR2 ANQGSEA.